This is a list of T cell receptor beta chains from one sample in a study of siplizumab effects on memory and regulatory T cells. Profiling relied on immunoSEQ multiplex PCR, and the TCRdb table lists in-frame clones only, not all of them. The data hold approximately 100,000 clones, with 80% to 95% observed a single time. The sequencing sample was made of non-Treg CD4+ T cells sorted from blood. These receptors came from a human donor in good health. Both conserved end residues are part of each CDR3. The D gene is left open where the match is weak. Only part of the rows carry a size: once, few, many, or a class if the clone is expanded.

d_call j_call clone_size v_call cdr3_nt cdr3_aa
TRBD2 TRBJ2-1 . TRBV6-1 TGTGCCAGCAGTGAAGCGGCGGCGGGGGGTATGTTCTACAATGAGCAGTTCTTC CASSEAAAGGMFYNEQFF
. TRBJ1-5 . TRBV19 TGTGCCAGTAAGTCAGGGTTGTCGTCTGCTCAGCCCCAGCATTTT CASKSGLSSAQPQHF
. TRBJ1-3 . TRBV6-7 TGTGCCAGCCGCTACAGGGATCCTGGAAACACCATATATTTT CASRYRDPGNTIYF
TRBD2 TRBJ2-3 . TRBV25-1 TGTGCCAGCAGTGATAGCGGGGGGCCTGATACGCAGTATTTT CASSDSGGPDTQYF
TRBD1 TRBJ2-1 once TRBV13 TGTGCCAGCAGCCCCCATGGGACAGGGTTTAGAAATGAGCAGTTCTTC CASSPHGTGFRNEQFF
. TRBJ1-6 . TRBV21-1 TGTGCCACCAGGGCACTTCAGATATTGCATTCACCCCTCCACTTT CATRALQILHSPLHF
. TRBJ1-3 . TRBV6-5 TGTGCCACCCGACGGGTCTCTGGAAACACCATATATTTT CATRRVSGNTIYF
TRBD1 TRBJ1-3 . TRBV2 TGTGCCAGCAGGTTCGGGACAGGGATAAACACCATATATTTT CASRFGTGINTIYF
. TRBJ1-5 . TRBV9 TGTGCCAGCAGCGTAGACGAGGGCTGGGGTCAGCCCCAGCATTTT CASSVDEGWGQPQHF
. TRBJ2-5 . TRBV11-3 TGTGCCAGCAGCTGGGGGCCCGATAAAGAGACCCAGTACTTC CASSWGPDKETQYF
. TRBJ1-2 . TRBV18 TGTGCCAGCTCACCACCGAGCAGGGAGGAGGGTGGCTACACCTTC CASSPPSREEGGYTF
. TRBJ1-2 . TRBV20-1 TGCAGTGCTACCGAACCCTATGGCTACACCTTC CSATEPYGYTF
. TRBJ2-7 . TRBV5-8 TGTGCCAGCACCCTGGGTCGGTGGGGAACCTACGAGCAGTACTTC CASTLGRWGTYEQYF
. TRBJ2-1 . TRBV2 TGTGCCAGCGAGGGACACAGCAATGAGCAGTTCTTC CASEGHSNEQFF
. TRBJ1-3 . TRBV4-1 TGCGCCAGCAGCCCCAAACCGGCTGGCAACACCATATATTTT CASSPKPAGNTIYF
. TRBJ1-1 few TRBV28 TGTGCCAGCCAACTACCACAGGGCCTCACGACTGAAGCTTTCTTT CASQLPQGLTTEAFF
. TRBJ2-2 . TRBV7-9 TGTGCCAGCAGACCAAAAAGACAGGACAACACCGGGGAGCTGTTTTTT CASRPKRQDNTGELFF
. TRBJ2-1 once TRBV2 TGTGCCGCGGGGGCCAGCTCCTACAATGAGCAGTTCTTC CAAGASSYNEQFF
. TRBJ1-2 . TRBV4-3 TGCGCCAGCAGCCAGGGGGACCGCATCAACTATGGCTACACCTTC CASSQGDRINYGYTF
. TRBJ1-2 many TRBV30 TGTGCCTGCGTCCAGTGGATCAAGATGTCTGGTGGCTACACCTTC CACVQWIKMSGGYTF
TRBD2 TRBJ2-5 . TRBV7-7 TGTGCCAGCAGCTCCCAGCGGGGGGGCCAAGAGACCCAGTACTTC CASSSQRGGQETQYF
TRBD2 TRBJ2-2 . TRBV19 TGTGCCAGTAGTATAGGGACTAGCGGGGGAAAGAACACCGGGGAGCTGTTTTTT CASSIGTSGGKNTGELFF
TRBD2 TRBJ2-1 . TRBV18 TGTGCCAGCTCACCACCGAGGACTAGCGGGGTCTACAATGAGCAGTTCTTC CASSPPRTSGVYNEQFF
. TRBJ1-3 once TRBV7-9 TGTGCCAGCAGCTTAGTCAGTGGGTCAGGAGACACCATATATTTT CASSLVSGSGDTIYF
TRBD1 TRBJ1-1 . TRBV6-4 TGTGCCAGCAGTGAAGGGACAGGGGGAGAAGCTTTCTTT CASSEGTGGEAFF
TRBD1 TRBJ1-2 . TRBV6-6 TGTGCCAGCAGTTACGGAGGGACAGGGGAAGGAGGGGGCTACACCTTC CASSYGGTGEGGGYTF
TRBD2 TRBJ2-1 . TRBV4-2 TGTGCCAGCAGCCCACCCGCTATTCGGGGAGGGGAGCAGTTCTTC CASSPPAIRGGEQFF
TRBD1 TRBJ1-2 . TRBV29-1 TGCAGCGTGACCTCGGACAGGGAAAATGGCTACACCTTC CSVTSDRENGYTF
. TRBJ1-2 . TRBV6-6 TGTGCCAGCAAGGGAGAACCTAACTATGGCTACACCTTC CASKGEPNYGYTF
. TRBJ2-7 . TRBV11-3 TGTGCCAGCAGCTTAGTCGCAGGCTACGAGCAGTACTTC CASSLVAGYEQYF
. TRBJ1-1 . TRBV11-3 TGTGCCAGCAGCTTTCTCAGGAACACTGAAGCTTTCTTT CASSFLRNTEAFF
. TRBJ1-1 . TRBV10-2 TGCGCCAGCATTCTGAACACTGAAGCTTTCTTT CASILNTEAFF
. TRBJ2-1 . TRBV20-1 TGCAGTGCTAGCGGGGGTGGAGAGCAGTTCTTC CSASGGGEQFF
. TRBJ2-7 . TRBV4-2 TGTGCCAGCAGCCAAGACCAGGGAGGATTTACCTACGAGCAGTACTTC CASSQDQGGFTYEQYF
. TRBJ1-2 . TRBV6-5 TGTGCCAGCAGTTACGCGGACGGGGGTGGTGGCTACACCTTC CASSYADGGGGYTF
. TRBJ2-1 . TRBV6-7 TGTGCCAGCAGTTACTCGAGGCCTTTGAACTACAATGAGCAGTTCTTC CASSYSRPLNYNEQFF
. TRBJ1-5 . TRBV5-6 TGTGCCAGCAGCTTTAAGGGTAGGAATCAGCCCCAGCATTTT CASSFKGRNQPQHF
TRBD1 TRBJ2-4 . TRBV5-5 TGTGCCAGCAGCCCATGGACAGGGTTCTATTCAAACATTCAGTACTTC CASSPWTGFYSNIQYF
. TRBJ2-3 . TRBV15 TGTGCCACCAATACAGGGAGCACAGATACGCAGTATTTT CATNTGSTDTQYF
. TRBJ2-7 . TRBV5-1 TGCGCCAGCAGCGTGGGAAGTCGCTTCTACGAGCAGTACTTC CASSVGSRFYEQYF
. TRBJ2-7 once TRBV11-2 TGTGCCAGCAGCTTAGCGGGTTACGAGCAGTACTTC CASSLAGYEQYF
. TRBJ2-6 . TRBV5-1 TGCGCCAGCAGCCAGGACAGATTCTCTGGGGCCAACGTCCTGACTTTC CASSQDRFSGANVLTF
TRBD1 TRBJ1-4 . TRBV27 TGTGCCAGCAGTTTAGGGACAGGGGGACCTAATGAAAAACTGTTTTTT CASSLGTGGPNEKLFF
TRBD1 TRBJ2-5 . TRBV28 TGTGCCAGCAGTCCCGCCGGGACAGGCAAAGAGACCCAGTACTTC CASSPAGTGKETQYF
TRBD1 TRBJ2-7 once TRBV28 TGTGCCAGCAGTCGGACAGGCTACGAGCAGTACTTC CASSRTGYEQYF
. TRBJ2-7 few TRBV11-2 TGTGCCAGCACCCTCTGGACAGCCCAACGGGGGCAGTACTTC CASTLWTAQRGQYF
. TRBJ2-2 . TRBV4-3 TGCGCCAGCAGCCAAGCAAGGGTGGTCACCGGGGAGCTGTTTTTT CASSQARVVTGELFF
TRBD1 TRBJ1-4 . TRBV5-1 TGCGCCAGCAGCTTGACAGGGGATGAAAAACTGTTTTTT CASSLTGDEKLFF
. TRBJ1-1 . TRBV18 TGTGCCAGCTCACATCGGGCAGTCCACACTGAAGCTTTCTTT CASSHRAVHTEAFF
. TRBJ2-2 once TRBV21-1 TGTGCCAGCAGCAACCCGAGGGTTGGTCCACGGGCCGGGGAGCTGTTTTTT CASSNPRVGPRAGELFF
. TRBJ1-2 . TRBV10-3 TGTGCCATCGGGGGGGTTGGCTATGGCTACACCTTC CAIGGVGYGYTF
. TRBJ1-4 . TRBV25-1 TGTGCCAGCAGAGACGACAGGACTAATGAAAAACTGTTTTTT CASRDDRTNEKLFF
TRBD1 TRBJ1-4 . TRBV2 TGTGCCAGCGAATCCGGGACAGGGGTTAAGGGCGGGGAAAAACTGTTTTTT CASESGTGVKGGEKLFF
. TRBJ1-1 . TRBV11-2 TGTGCCAGCAGCCTAAGAACTGGGAGCACTGAAGCTTTCTTT CASSLRTGSTEAFF
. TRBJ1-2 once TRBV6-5 TGTGCCACCTGGCGGGCTAACTATGGCTACACCTTC CATWRANYGYTF